The 9 T cell receptor delta chains below come from one sample, sequenced in a study of γδ T cells in repeated Plasmodium falciparum infection. TCRdb reanalysed the multiplex PCR reads via CATT. The sample carries tens of thousands of delta-chain clones, around 1.7% recorded once. Vgamma9/Vdelta2+ and Vdelta2-negative gammadelta T cells were flow-sorted from PBMC for bulk sequencing. The specimen sequenced was gamma-delta T cells from blood. All receptors come from a pool of human donors (malaria-infected and uninfected, not separated).

This clone was counted between two and nine times. TCRdb attributes to this sequence the protein of a much larger clone, which differs from the DNA translation at residue 4; a read error is likely, and the protein displayed is translated from the DNA. The genes are TRDV2 and TRDJ1; 8 positions agree with TRDD3. The J gene, absent from TCRdb, was called here by matching the DNA to germline. CDR1 is GEAIGNYY and CDR2 is EKD in the germline V gene. This CDR3 is built from 29 residues. V trimming: 5 bases; J trimming: 0 bases; junction bases outside the gene matches: 49. The CDR3 region is CACVPAFRPNGVEPLLGADADLYTDKLIF. For the CDR3, the DNA is TGTGCCTGTGTCCCTGCCTTCCGGCCCAATGGAGTAGAGCCCTTACTGGGGGCCGACGCTGACCTATACACCGATAAACTCATCTTT.

This clone has a handful of counts. This probably arose from a read error, given a far larger clone one base away. Other DNA sequences of this sample code for an identical CDR3. This rearrangement joins TRDV1 to TRDJ1; 9 nucleotides match TRDD3. TCRdb lists no J gene, so it was determined here by aligning the DNA to germline. Germline CDR1 reads TSWWSYY; CDR2 reads QGS. The junction had 22 bases not matched to a gene; V was cut back by 0 bases and J by 5 bases. This CDR3 has 21 amino acids. CDR3 DNA: TGTGCTCTTGGGGAACTCATCCCTTTGGGACGCTGTACTGGGGGACCGGATAAACTCATCTTT. It encodes CALGELIPLGRCTGGPDKLIF.

The chain employs TRDV2 and TRDJ1, with 11 positions matching TRDD3. The J gene is not listed in TCRdb, so it was assigned here from a DNA match to germline. The trim removed 5 bases at V and 4 bases at J, leaving 11 bases unmatched. CDR1 is GEAIGNYY and CDR2 is EKD in the germline V gene. CDR3 size: 16 residues. The CDR3 sequence: CACALLGDTGFDKLIF. The CDR3 DNA is TGTGCCTGTGCTCTCCTGGGGGATACCGGCTTCGATAAACTCATCTTT.

In this sample, this clone turned up a few times. A read error likely explains why the TCRdb protein, taken from a much larger clone, differs from this DNA's translation at residue 18; the protein shown is translated from the DNA. CDR3 loop: CACDAATGGYGGYTDKLTF. In nucleotides, the CDR3 is TGTGCCTGTGACGCCGCTACTGGGGGATACGGGGGGTATACCGATAAACTCACCTTT. No J gene was called, and the V gene is TRDV2; the table's D call, TRDD3, was not checked against the DNA. This CDR3 comprises 19 residues. Looked up from germline, CDR1 is GEAIGNYY and CDR2 is EKD.

Only a few counts were recorded for this clone. TCRdb's protein, taken from a much larger clone, differs from this DNA's translation at residue 21, likely owing to a read error; the protein displayed comes from the DNA. This chain links TRDV1 with TRDJ1; either TRDD2 or TRDD3 may fit D (8 bases each). This CDR3 is built from 23 residues. Germline CDR1 TSWWSYY, CDR2 QGS. The CDR3 protein is CALGESYFLHFRWGIGYTDKHIF. The CDR3 DNA follows: TGTGCTCTTGGGGAATCTTACTTCCTACACTTCAGGTGGGGGATCGGGTACACCGATAAACACATCTTT.

This clone is termed medium-sized. Other DNA sequences within the sample encode an identical CDR3. The V and J genes are TRDV2 and TRDJ1; D is perhaps TRDD2 (6 bases). The CDR3 extends over 20 amino acids. V gave up 7 bases and J gave up 0 bases, with 32 bases separating them. Germline loops: CDR1 GEAIGNYY, CDR2 EKD. The CDR3 DNA reads TGTGCCTGCAAGCTCTACACTCCTTCCCGGGGACTTATTTACACCGATAAACTCATCTTT. Translating it yields CACKLYTPSRGLIYTDKLIF.

With regard to this clone: For this DNA, TCRdb reports the protein of a much larger clone, which diverges at residue 18, most likely from a read error; the protein presented here is translated directly from the DNA. This chain joins TRDV1 and TRDJ1, with TRDD3 matching 12 bases. Germline assignment: CDR1 TSWWSYY and CDR2 QGS. The CDR3 extends over 23 amino acids. V was pared by 0 bases and J by 3 bases, with 23 bases of the junction left unmatched. The CDR3 loop is CALGELRPRPSLYWGILPDKLIF. The CDR3 nucleotides are TGTGCTCTTGGGGAACTTCGCCCCCGGCCTTCCTTGTACTGGGGGATACTCCCCGATAAACTCATCTTT.

This clone was picked up a small number of times. TCRdb has a much larger clone's protein, which differs at residue 15 from the translation of this DNA, likely because of a read error; what is shown is the protein translated from the DNA. The V gene call reads TRDV1; no J gene was called; the table assigns TRDD3, which was not confirmed against the DNA. Germline assignment: CDR1 TSWWSYY and CDR2 QGS. The CDR3 loop spans 16 amino acids. The CDR3 is CALGEPRIRMPDKLTF. The CDR3 DNA reads TGTGCTCTTGGGGAACCCCGGATCCGTATGCCCGATAAACTCACCTTT.

Concerning this clone itself: TCRdb's entry gives the protein of a much larger clone, which mismatches this DNA's translation at residue 10, likely from a read error; the protein reported here is translated from the DNA. The rearrangement uses TRDV1 and TRDJ1, with 8 bases fitting TRDD3. TCRdb records no J gene; here it was assigned by comparing the DNA to germline. Per the germline V gene, CDR1 is TSWWSYY and CDR2 is QGS. The J segment lost 2 bases and the V segment lost 1 base, leaving 27 bases of the junction unmatched. The CDR3 extends over 23 amino acids. The CDR3 DNA is TGTGCTCTTGGGGAACGTCCGAGGGCTATACTGGGGGGACACACCGACCCAACCGATAAACTCATCTTT. Residues: CALGERPRAILGGHTDPTDKLIF.